A single sample gave rise to the 14 T cell receptor beta chains below, sequenced in a study of T cells in Graves' hyperthyroidism and ophthalmopathy. TCR beta CDR3 sequences were amplified from RNA transcripts. The TCR CDR3 was amplified in a first-round RT-PCR using the HTBI primer set. TCRdb re-called the multiplex PCR reads through MiXCR, storing one row per CDR3 protein. The profile covers around 390,000 distinct CDR3 sequences, with about 14% appearing a single time and around a fifth taken by the ten largest. The sequenced sample consisted of blood. The receptors come from a woman in her 30s with Graves' ophthalmopathy.

This clonotype came up many times. The V and J genes are TRBV20-1 and TRBJ1-6; TRBD1 aligns across 7 bases. The CDR3 is made up of 16 amino acids. V lost 4 bases and J lost 2; bases outside the gene matches: 8. Germline V gene sequence: CDR1 DFQATT, CDR2 SNEGSKA (reference sequence). Written as DNA, the CDR3 is TGCAGTGCTATTGTAGTCCAGGGGGCCTATAATTCACCCCTCCACTTT. It codes for CSAIVVQGAYNSPLHF.

This chain joins TRBV9 and TRBJ2-3, with D possibly being TRBD2 (6 bases). The CDR3 totals 17 residues. V lost 3 bases to trimming and J lost 8 bases, with 25 bases between them. CDR1 SGDLS and CDR2 YYNGEE come from the germline V gene. The CDR3 nucleotides are TGTGCCAGCAGCGGCACAAGGGGAGGATTAGGCTTCGGTACGCAGTATTTT. It specifies CASSGTRGGLGFGTQYF.

This clonotype was counted ten times or more. The genes are TRBV27 and TRBJ2-5; D gene uncertain. Trimming pared 6 bases from V and 1 base from J, leaving 15 bases between. From germline, CDR1 is MNHEY and CDR2 SMNVEV (reference sequence). The CDR3 covers 15 residues. This CDR3 is CASSHTAGPQETQYF. The CDR3 DNA reads TGTGCCAGCAGCCACACAGCCGGTCCCCAAGAGACCCAGTACTTC.

This clonotype was observed a few times. V and J are TRBV6-1 and TRBJ1-1; D not certain. This CDR3 has 13 residues. V lost 5 bases and J lost 4, with 11 bases in between. CDR1 is MNHNS, CDR2 SASEGT, per germline. The CDR3 DNA reads TGTGCCAGCAGTCCTCGGATATCCACTGAAGCTTTCTTT. This sequence encodes CASSPRISTEAFF.

The table lists this clonotype with many counts. The chain recombines TRBV7-3 with TRBJ2-2, with D unclear. The CDR3 covers 16 residues. The germline CDR1 and CDR2 sequences are SGHTA and FQGTGA. V gave up 1 base and J gave up 1 base, with 10 bases separating them. The DNA for the CDR3 is TGTGCCAGCAGCTTAATCCCGGCTCGGAACACCGGGGAGCTGTTTTTT. As protein: CASSLIPARNTGELFF.

This clonotype was counted at least ten times. The CDR3 spells CASSQDSSGGTDTQYF. The CDR3 coding sequence is TGTGCCAGCAGCCAAGATTCTAGCGGGGGGACAGATACGCAGTATTTT. This sequence joins TRBV3-1 and TRBJ2-3; the match to TRBD2 covers 11 bases. The V gene end was trimmed by 0 bases and the J gene end by 3 bases; junction bases not matched to a gene: 2. The CDR3 spans 16 residues. CDR1 LGHDT and CDR2 YNNKEL come from the germline V gene (reference sequence).

At least ten counts were recorded for this clonotype. The chain joins TRBV5-1 to TRBJ2-1; D perhaps matches TRBD1 (5 bases). The V gene lost 0 bases and the J gene lost 2 bases, with 12 bases spanning the gap. The CDR3 loop spans 16 amino acids. Germline loops: CDR1 SGHRS, CDR2 YFSETQ. This CDR3 is CASSLDQGRPYNEQFF. Written as DNA, the CDR3 is TGCGCCAGCAGCTTGGATCAGGGTAGACCCTACAATGAGCAGTTCTTC. Filled out from reference TRBV5-1 and TRBJ2-1, the complete variable domain reads KAGVTQTPRYLIKTRGQQVTLSCSPISGHRSVSWYQQTPGQGLQFLFEYFSETQRNKGNFPGRFSGRQFSNSRSEMNVSTLELGDSALYLCASSLDQGRPYNEQFFGPGTRLTVL.

This clonotype was recorded at least ten times. The gene calls are TRBV6-5 and TRBJ1-1; TRBD1 is a possible D gene (5 bases). This CDR3 spans 17 amino acids. Trimming took off 0 bases at V and 0 bases at J, with 14 bases between the two ends. Germline values: CDR1 MNHEY, CDR2 SVGAGI. The CDR3 here is CASSYSGVEGLNTEAFF. The DNA for the CDR3 is TGTGCCAGCAGTTACTCAGGGGTGGAAGGTTTGAACACTGAAGCTTTCTTT.

There are a few counts of this clonotype. The chain recombines TRBV5-6 with TRBJ2-2; D unresolved. Germline-derived CDR1 and CDR2 are SGHDT and YYEEEE. CDR3 size: 15 residues. The V end was cut by 4 bases, the J end by 2 bases, with 12 bases between. DNA for the CDR3: TGTGCCAGCAGCGACACCCGGGCCAACACCGGGGAGCTGTTTTTT. Residues: CASSDTRANTGELFF. The full variable domain, with the rest looked up from reference TRBV5-6 and TRBJ2-2, is DAGVTQSPTHLIKTRGQQVTLRCSPKSGHDTVSWYQQALGQGPQFIFQYYEEEERQRGNFPDRFSGHQFPNYSSELNVNALLLGDSALYLCASSDTRANTGELFFGEGSRLTVL.

This clonotype was recorded at least ten times. V usage is TRBV7-9 and J usage is TRBJ2-2, with D hard to call. Germline-derived CDR1 and CDR2 are SEHNR and FQNEAQ (reference sequence). The CDR3 is 16 amino acids. The V end was cut by 3 bases, the J end by 0 bases, with 11 bases between. The CDR3: CASSFPAVANTGELFF. As DNA, the CDR3 is TGTGCCAGCAGCTTTCCGGCGGTAGCGAACACCGGGGAGCTGTTTTTT. The full variable domain, its missing parts supplied by reference TRBV7-9 and TRBJ2-2, is DTGVSQNPRHKITKRGQNVTFRCDPISEHNRLYWYRQTLGQGPEFLTYFQNEAQLEKSRLLSDRFSAERPKGSFSTLEIQRTEQGDSAMYLCASSFPAVANTGELFFGEGSRLTVL.

The chain is built from TRBV9 and TRBJ2-1, with 9 nucleotides matching TRBD1. Per germline, CDR1 SGDLS and CDR2 YYNGEE. The CDR3 runs to 15 residues. The V segment lost 0 bases and the J segment 7 bases; nucleotides outside the gene matches: 5. CDR3 nucleotides: TGTGCCAGCAGCGTAGAGGGGACAGGGACGAATGAGCAGTTCTTC. It codes for CASSVEGTGTNEQFF.

This clonotype was recorded at least ten times. The genes are TRBV28 and TRBJ2-6, with unresolved D. The CDR3 spans 15 residues. Germline CDR1 is MDHEN and CDR2 is SYDVKM. Deletions cut 5 bases from V and 1 base from J, with 9 bases between. In DNA form, the CDR3 reads TGTGCCAGCAGTCTAACAGATTCTGGGGCCAACGTCCTGACTTTC. Its protein product is CASSLTDSGANVLTF.

This clonotype was seen ten or more times. V usage is TRBV7-2 and J usage is TRBJ2-3; tentatively, D is TRBD1 (6 bases). V was pared by 7 bases and J by 0 bases, with 14 bases between. Germline lookup yields CDR1 SGHTA and CDR2 FQGNSA. CDR3 length equals 15 residues. The DNA for the CDR3 is TGTGCCAGCACCGCGTCACAGGGTAGCACAGATACGCAGTATTTT. Its protein product is CASTASQGSTDTQYF. Drawing the rest from reference TRBV7-2 and TRBJ2-3, the complete variable domain is GAGVSQSPSNKVTEKGKDVELRCDPISGHTALYWYRQSLGQGLEFLIYFQGNSAPDKSGLPSDRFSAERTGGSVSTLTIQRTQQEDSAVYLCASTASQGSTDTQYFGPGTRLTVL.

In its sample, this clonotype was seen many times. The chain carries TRBV12-3 or TRBV12-4 and TRBJ2-3; 9 nucleotides match TRBD2. The CDR3 extends over 15 amino acids. V shed 7 bases and J 1 base; nucleotides not matched to a gene: 6. CDR3 DNA: TGTGCCAGCACCCTAGCGGGGACAGGCACAGATACGCAGTATTTT. Translation gives CASTLAGTGTDTQYF.